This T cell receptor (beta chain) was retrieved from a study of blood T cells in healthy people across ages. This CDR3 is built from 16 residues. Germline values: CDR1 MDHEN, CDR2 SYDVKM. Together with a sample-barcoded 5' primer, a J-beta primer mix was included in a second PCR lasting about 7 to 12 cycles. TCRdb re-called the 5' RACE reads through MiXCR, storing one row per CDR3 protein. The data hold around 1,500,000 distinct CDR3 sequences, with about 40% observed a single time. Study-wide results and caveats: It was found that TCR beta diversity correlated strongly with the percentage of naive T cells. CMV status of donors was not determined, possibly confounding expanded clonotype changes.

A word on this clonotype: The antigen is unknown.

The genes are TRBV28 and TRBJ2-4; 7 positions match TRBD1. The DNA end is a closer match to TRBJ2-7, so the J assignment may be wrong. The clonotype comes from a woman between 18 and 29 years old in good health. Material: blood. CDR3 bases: TGTGCCAGCAGTCTGACGTGGGGACAGAGAGCCTGCGAGCAGTACTTC. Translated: CASSLTWGQRACEQYF.